This TCR beta chain was retrieved from a study of cytomegalovirus exposure and HLA in healthy donors. Study-level points and caveats: A later analysis found most CMV-associated TCR beta chains apparently HLA-restricted.

As to this clone: What it recognizes is unknown.

Primers for the PCR totalled 60 Vbeta and 13 Jbeta. Sequencing used immunoSEQ multiplex PCR; TCRdb keeps in-frame clones, though not all of them. The table shows around 88,000 clones, with about 74% occurring only once. The CDR3 is 18 amino acids. Trimming removed 5 bases from V and 2 bases from J; junction bases left unmatched: 13. Germline assignment: CDR1 SGHTA and CDR2 FQGNSA. The specimen sequenced was PBMCs. The TCR originated in a male donor in good health and CMV-seronegative. This chain links TRBV7-2 with TRBJ2-5; 11 bases are shared with TRBD2. Here the CDR3 DNA reads TGTGCCAGCAGCCCCCGACTAGCGGGGCGGGTTGGGCAAGAGACCCAGTACTTC. The encoded protein is CASSPRLAGRVGQETQYF.